These T cell receptor beta chains were read from a single sample in a study of post-analysis software for immune sequencing data. TCRdb re-called the PCR reads with MiXCR, one entry per CDR3 protein. The table shows about 570,000 distinct CDR3 sequences, with around 34% occurring only once. The specimen sequenced was blood. The receptors shown here come from a girl aged 2 to 17 with multiple sclerosis. CDR3s include the opening cysteine and the closing phenylalanine or tryptophan. The D gene is left open where the match is weak. Expanded clones get a size class; other rows say once, few or many, or leave the size out.

V	J	D	size	DNA	CDR3
TRBV28	TRBJ2-5	.	.	TGTGCCAGCAGTTTGACCCAGGTGGAGACCCAGTACTTC	CASSLTQVETQYF
TRBV6-1	TRBJ1-5	.	.	TGTGCCAGCAGTGAGGACGGATATAGCAATCAGCCCCAGCATTTT	CASSEDGYSNQPQHF
TRBV20-1	TRBJ2-5	TRBD1	few	TGCAGTGCTAGAGGTCCAAGACAGGGGCGGGCGACCCAGTACTTC	CSARGPRQGRATQYF
TRBV20-1	TRBJ2-7	.	.	TGCAGTGCTGGGGACAATACCTACGAGCAGTACTTC	CSAGDNTYEQYF
TRBV2	TRBJ2-3	.	.	TGTGCCAGCAGTGTTATCGCAGATACGCAGTATTTT	CASSVIADTQYF
TRBV7-8	TRBJ1-2	TRBD1	.	TGTGCCAGCAGGAAGGACAGGGCCTATGGCTACACCTTC	CASRKDRAYGYTF
TRBV9	TRBJ2-1	TRBD2	few	TGTGCCAGCAGCGGGGCTAGCGGGGGGGCCTACAATGAGCAGTTCTTC	CASSGASGGAYNEQFF
TRBV12-3/TRBV12-4	TRBJ2-7	.	.	TGTGCCGGCAGTCTCGAAGGGGCGGTCTCCTACGAGCAGTACTTC	CAGSLEGAVSYEQYF
TRBV5-5	TRBJ2-3	.	.	TGTGCCAGCGTCACCCCGGGGGGCACAGATACGCAGTATTTT	CASVTPGGTDTQYF
TRBV7-9	TRBJ2-7	TRBD1	few	TGTGCCAGCAGCTTAGGGGACAGGGCTCCGGGGGACGAGCAGTACTTC	CASSLGDRAPGDEQYF
TRBV7-2	TRBJ1-1	TRBD1	.	TGTGCCAGCAGAGCTGGGGGGACAGAGATCCACACTGAAGCTTTCTTT	CASRAGGTEIHTEAFF
TRBV5-1	TRBJ2-7	TRBD1	.	TGCGCCAGCAGCTTCTGGACAGGGCCATACGAGCAGTACTTC	CASSFWTGPYEQYF
TRBV15	TRBJ2-3	.	.	TGTGCCACCAGCAGAGGGACTAGCACAGATACGCAGTATTTT	CATSRGTSTDTQYF
TRBV7-9	TRBJ2-1	.	.	TGTGCCAGCAGCTTAGTGGCAGGGATATACAATGAGCAGTTCTTC	CASSLVAGIYNEQFF
TRBV10-3	TRBJ1-2	.	.	TGTGCCATCAGTGAGGGGCAAGGGACAACTGATAACTATGGCTACACCTTC	CAISEGQGTTDNYGYTF
TRBV6-5	TRBJ1-2	.	.	TGTGCCAGCAGTTACTCTACAGGCCGGGACTACACCTTC	CASSYSTGRDYTF
TRBV12-3/TRBV12-4	TRBJ1-5	.	once	TGTGCCAGCAGTGCCAGGCCCCTATATCAGCCCCAGCATTTT	CASSARPLYQPQHF
TRBV20-1	TRBJ2-5	.	.	TGCAGTGCTAGAGATCGTGATGTAGTCAGGTTGCAAGAGACCCAGTACTTC	CSARDRDVVRLQETQYF
TRBV10-3	TRBJ1-3	.	.	TGTGCCATCAGGGATAGCTCTGGAAACACCATATATTTT	CAIRDSSGNTIYF
TRBV3-1	TRBJ2-3	TRBD2	few	TGTGCCAGCAGCCGCGAACTAGCGGGGAGCACGGATACGCAGTATTTT	CASSRELAGSTDTQYF
TRBV7-2	TRBJ2-5	TRBD2	many	TGTGCCAGCAGCTCGGGACTAGCGGGGGTCGAGACCCAGTACTTC	CASSSGLAGVETQYF
TRBV6-5	TRBJ1-5	.	few	TGTGCCAGCAGTCCGGACGGAATTCAGCCCCAGCATTTT	CASSPDGIQPQHF
TRBV19	TRBJ1-2	.	.	TGTGCCAGTAGTATTCAGGGCTTACGCTATGGCTACACCTTC	CASSIQGLRYGYTF
TRBV5-1	TRBJ2-5	TRBD1	.	TGCGCCAGCAGCGAACAGGGACAGGGGCAAGAGACCCAGTACTTC	CASSEQGQGQETQYF
TRBV19	TRBJ1-1	.	few	TGTGCCAGTAGTATTGCGCCGACAGATTACACTGAAGCTTTCTTT	CASSIAPTDYTEAFF
TRBV6-5	TRBJ2-7	.	many	TGTGCCAGCAGTTTAGGCCGTACCTACGAGCAGTACTTC	CASSLGRTYEQYF
TRBV12-3/TRBV12-4	TRBJ1-2	.	few	TGTGCCAGCAGTCCAATCGGGGTCTTGACCTATGGCTACACCTTC	CASSPIGVLTYGYTF
TRBV20-1	TRBJ1-5	.	.	TGCAGTGCTATTGGCTCGACAGGTTTGAGGAACCAGCCCCAGCATTTT	CSAIGSTGLRNQPQHF
TRBV7-9	TRBJ2-6	.	many	TGTGCCAGCAGCTTAGCAGGCAGTAGACTCGGGGCCAACGTCCTGACTTTC	CASSLAGSRLGANVLTF
TRBV10-3	TRBJ1-3	.	.	TGTGCCATCAGTGAGTCGGGGACTGGAAACACCATATATTTT	CAISESGTGNTIYF
TRBV29-1	TRBJ2-5	.	.	TGCAGCACGGACGTGGGAGAGACCCAGTACTTC	CSTDVGETQYF
TRBV2	TRBJ2-3	TRBD2	.	TGTGCCAGCAGTGAAGTAGGAGCGGGGGAGTCCACAGATACGCAGTATTTT	CASSEVGAGESTDTQYF
TRBV5-1	TRBJ1-2	.	.	TGCGCCAGCAGCTTGGGGGGGCTGACAGGTGGCTACACCTTC	CASSLGGLTGGYTF
TRBV20-1	TRBJ2-5	.	many	TGCAGCTCGACGCTCGGAGAGACCCAGTACTTC	CSSTLGETQYF
TRBV18	TRBJ2-6	.	many	TGTGCCAGCTCACCACTGGGGACCGGGGCCAACGTCCTGACTTTC	CASSPLGTGANVLTF
TRBV5-1	TRBJ2-3	.	.	TGCGCCTCACTAGAACTAGTGGGGGGCACAGATACGCAGTATTTT	CASLELVGGTDTQYF
TRBV25-1	TRBJ2-7	TRBD1	.	TGTGCCAGCAGTGCCGGACAGGGGAGCTTAGGATCCTACGAGCAGTACTTC	CASSAGQGSLGSYEQYF
TRBV6-1	TRBJ2-1	TRBD2	.	TGTGCCAGCAGTACCGGGACTAGGCGTCTGGGTGAGCAGTTCTTC	CASSTGTRRLGEQFF
TRBV7-9	TRBJ2-3	TRBD2	.	TGTGCCAGCAGCTTATGGGAGGGCCCAGATACGCAGTATTTT	CASSLWEGPDTQYF
TRBV3-1	TRBJ2-1	.	.	TGTGCCAGCAGCCAAGGGCGGAGCGGCCACAATGAGCAGTTCTTC	CASSQGRSGHNEQFF
TRBV20-1	TRBJ2-2	TRBD1	few	TGCAGTGCTAACAGGGGGAGACACACCGGGGAGCTGTTTTTT	CSANRGRHTGELFF
TRBV7-7	TRBJ2-1	TRBD2	medium-sized	TGTGCCAGCACCCTACTAGCGGGGGGGGTGAATGAGCAGTTCTTC	CASTLLAGGVNEQFF
TRBV12-3/TRBV12-4	TRBJ1-1	.	.	TGTGCCAGCAGTACTTATCCCTCCGGTGGGGACACTGAAGCTTTCTTT	CASSTYPSGGDTEAFF
TRBV20-1	TRBJ2-3	.	few	TGCAGTGCTACCTGGACACGATCTAGCACAGATACGCAGTATTTT	CSATWTRSSTDTQYF
TRBV4-2	TRBJ1-2	TRBD1	few	TGTGCCAGCAGTCGTGACAGGGGGCAGGCCTATGGCTACACCTTC	CASSRDRGQAYGYTF
TRBV27	TRBJ1-6	TRBD1	.	TGTGCCAGCACTCCTGTGGGACAGGGGCATTCACCCCTCCACTTT	CASTPVGQGHSPLHF
TRBV5-1	TRBJ2-7	.	.	TGCGCCAGCACCCTGACCGCGGCAGGGTCCTACGAGCAGTACTTC	CASTLTAAGSYEQYF
TRBV7-2	TRBJ1-2	.	.	TGTGCCAGCAGCTTCGGCTTCACCAACTATGGCTACACCTTC	CASSFGFTNYGYTF
TRBV9	TRBJ2-1	TRBD2	.	TGTGCCAGCGAGAGCGGGGGGAACAATGAGCAGTTCTTC	CASESGGNNEQFF
TRBV14	TRBJ2-3	.	.	TGTGCCAGCAGCCAAGTTTCAGTGATTAACACAGATACGCAGTATTTT	CASSQVSVINTDTQYF